This TCR beta chain was recovered during a study of blood T cell repertoires in COVID-19. In the original analysis: It was from reference gene primer amplification that nucleated cell counts were estimated. Assay used: immunoSEQ multiplex PCR; TCRdb lists only in-frame clones, some missing. The V and J calls and clone size were taken over from that table, and D and trimming were inferred from the DNA. The data show roughly 100,000 clones, with over 75% seen just once and 6.2% held by the top ten. Sequencing was performed on peripheral blood. The receptor comes from a human donor in a cohort sampled during active COVID-19.

Here the CDR3 reads CATSRDRDFSYEQYF. CDR3 nucleotide sequence: TGTGCCACCAGCAGAGATCGCGACTTTTCCTACGAGCAGTACTTC. The chain has TRBV15 and TRBJ2-7; D gene unclear. Germline V CDR1 and CDR2: LNHNV, YYDKDF (reference sequence). V lost 0 bases, J lost 1 base, and 10 bases lay in between. The CDR3 is made up of 15 amino acids.